The clone carrying this T cell receptor (beta chain) has ten or more counts. Its antigen is as yet unknown. Across 18 months, stable Graves' hyperthyroidism was marked by no progression to ophthalmopathy. Patients aged 18 to 65 with hyperthyroidism were newly diagnosed, with duration under 2 months. PBMCs stemmed from about 9.7 ml fresh peripheral blood. These data belong to a study of T cells in Graves' hyperthyroidism and ophthalmopathy. Study-wide results and caveats: Most thyroid-expanded clonotypes above 0.001 were also found in blood.

It was RNA transcripts that yielded the amplified TCR beta CDR3 regions. An initial round of RT-PCR targeting the TCR CDR3 relied on the HTBI primer set. TCRdb independently ran MiXCR on the multiplex PCR reads; one entry per CDR3 protein. The profile covers some 420,000 distinct CDR3 sequences, with around 15% appearing a single time and 5% to 6% taken by the ten largest. Germline trimming cut 2 bases from V and 9 bases from J; bases unmatched to any gene: 10. Germline loops: CDR1 SGHTA, CDR2 FQGNSA. This CDR3 is built from 15 residues. V and J are TRBV7-2 and TRBJ2-1, with 7 bases lining up with TRBD2. Sequenced sample: blood. The sequence derives from a woman younger than 35 with Graves' hyperthyroidism. In nucleotides, the CDR3 is TGTGCCAGCAGCTTACAGGGCGGGGGACTTGTTGAGCAGTTCTTC. The encoded protein is CASSLQGGGLVEQFF.